These T cell receptor beta chains were read from a single sample in a study of cytomegalovirus exposure and HLA in healthy donors. The table came from immunoSEQ multiplex PCR; TCRdb's copy has only in-frame clones and leaves some out. The table has about 160,000 clones, about 80% seen once; the top ten hold roughly 2%. The sequenced sample consisted of PBMCs. The receptor source for this set is a man aged 35-49 years in good health and CMV-seronegative. CDR3s include the opening cysteine and the closing phenylalanine or tryptophan. A D gene is named only where the DNA matches it firmly. Size is stated for part of the rows, as once, few or many counts, or as a class when the clone is expanded.

v_call	clone_size	d_call	j_call	cdr3_nt	cdr3_aa
TRBV5-1	-	-	TRBJ1-6	TGCGCCAGCAGCTTGGCCGAGGTTATCGAATCACCCCTCCACTTT	CASSLAEVIESPLHF
TRBV4-3	-	-	TRBJ2-7	TGCGCCAGCAGCCAAGAAACTTCCCCCCTATACGAGCAGTACTTC	CASSQETSPLYEQYF
TRBV6-1	-	TRBD2	TRBJ2-7	TGTGCCAGCGTCATGGCCGGGACTAGCGGCAACGAGCAGTACTTC	CASVMAGTSGNEQYF
TRBV6-5	-	-	TRBJ1-2	TGTGCCAGCAGACCCGACGGGGACTATGGCTACACCTTC	CASRPDGDYGYTF
TRBV5-6	few	TRBD2	TRBJ2-7	TGTGCCAGCAGCCCGCAACTAGCGGGAGGGGGGGAGCAGTACTTC	CASSPQLAGGGEQYF
TRBV5-4	-	TRBD2	TRBJ2-2	TGTGCCAGCAGCAGAATAGGCGGGAGAATGACCGGGGAGCTGTTTTTT	CASSRIGGRMTGELFF
TRBV5-4	-	-	TRBJ1-4	TGTGCCAGCAGCTTGTCGCGGGAGGGGGGAAATGAAAAGCTGTTTTTT	CASSLSREGGNEKLFF
TRBV2	-	-	TRBJ2-7	TGTGCCAGCAGTGTGGGGGGTGCCTACGAGCAGTACTTC	CASSVGGAYEQYF
TRBV7-2	few	-	TRBJ1-3	TGTGCCAGTTCGGAGGGGGGGAGCATATATTTT	CASSEGGSIYF
TRBV11-3	-	TRBD2	TRBJ2-1	TGTGCCAGCAGCCGGACTAGCGGGAGCTCCTACAATGAGCAGTTCTTC	CASSRTSGSSYNEQFF
TRBV7-9	once	-	TRBJ2-2	TGTGCCAGCAGCTTAAGAGGGAGTCGAACCGGGGAGCTGTTTTTT	CASSLRGSRTGELFF
TRBV2	-	-	TRBJ2-7	TGTGCCAGCACCCCACTCACCTACGAGCAGTACTTC	CASTPLTYEQYF